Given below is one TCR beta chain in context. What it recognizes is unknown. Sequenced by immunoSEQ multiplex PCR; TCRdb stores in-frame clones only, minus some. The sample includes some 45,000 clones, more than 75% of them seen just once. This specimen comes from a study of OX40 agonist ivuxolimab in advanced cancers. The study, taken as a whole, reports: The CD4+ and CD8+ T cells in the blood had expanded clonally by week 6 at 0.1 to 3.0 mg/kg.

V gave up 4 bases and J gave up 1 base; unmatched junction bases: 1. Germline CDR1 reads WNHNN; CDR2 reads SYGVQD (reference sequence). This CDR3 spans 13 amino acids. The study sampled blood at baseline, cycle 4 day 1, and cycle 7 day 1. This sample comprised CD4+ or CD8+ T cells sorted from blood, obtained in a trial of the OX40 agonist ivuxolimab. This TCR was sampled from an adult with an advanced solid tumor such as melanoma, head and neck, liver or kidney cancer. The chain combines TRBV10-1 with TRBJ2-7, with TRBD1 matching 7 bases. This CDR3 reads CASSAGQSYEQYF. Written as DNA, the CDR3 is TGCGCCAGCAGTGCGGGACAGTCCTACGAGCAGTACTTC.